The present T cell receptor (beta chain) was sequenced within a study of graft-versus-host responses after intestinal transplantation (dated by TCRdb to about 2021). General notes on the study: Recipients received multivisceral, liver-intestinal, or isolated intestinal transplants. A peak of at least 4% donor T cells among recipient peripheral blood mononuclear cells was the definition used for donor T cell macrochimerism. The cohort enrolled about two dozen intestinal transplant recipients, one of whom was a retransplant, and a few patients without pretransplant specimens were excluded. Bulk TCR-beta CDR3 sequencing was used to track graft-versus-host and host-versus-graft alloreactive T cell clones in the graft, circulation and bone marrow after intestinal transplantation. Anti-thymocyte globulin induction was given to all recipients, followed by maintenance tacrolimus and steroids for approximately three years. Alloreactive clones were identified by sequencing pre-transplant mixed lymphocyte reaction products and comparing them with unstimulated pre-transplant donor and recipient T cells. Rather than being sequenced by the commercial service, samples from three later patients were sequenced in-house on an Illumina MiSeq and processed with MiXCR. Here is what the overall study found, with its caveats: GvH clones were found in recipient bone marrow, and some of the GvH clones appeared earlier in ileal mucosa or blood, which is consistent with an intestinal mucosal origin. The conclusions were limited by the relatively low number and heterogeneity of the intestinal transplant patients. Early after transplant, declines in HvG clones were associated with peak levels of circulating GvH clones. High GvH to HvG T cell clonal ratios were observed in the allografts of patients with donor T cell macrochimerism.

This clone was seen more than once but under ten times. Its antigen target is currently unknown. Within one base of it there is no much larger clone, and no base qualities were kept. CDR1 and CDR2 (MNHNS, SASEGT) derive from the germline V gene. Here V drops 5 bases and J drops 4 bases, and the junction holds 4 bases not matched to any gene. Spanning cysteine to phenylalanine, the CDR3 consists of 14 amino acids. Only CDR3 DNA remains: 42 bases, in frame from the first base. Blood samples were collected up to 4 times in the first month after transplant and then at least monthly when available. The protocol used for the library was the immunoSEQ multiplex PCR assay. For most patients, genomic DNA was subjected to high-throughput TCR-beta CDR3 sequencing by Adaptive Biotechnologies. As for the authors' bioinformatics: Adaptive's ImmunoSEQ software was the source of the TCR sequencing data for fewer than 20 patients, while a few other patients were processed with MiXCR and VDJtools. CDR3 nucleotide sequences shared between donor and recipient were removed because their origin could not be assigned. At least 2-fold expansion over unstimulated cells and a minimum CFSE-low frequency of 0.002% (template counts) or 0.001% (read counts) were required for clones to be classified as alloreactive. Mappable clones were those detected in sequenced pre-transplant spleen, lymph node, or MLR CFSE-low populations of the donor or recipient. Cumulative frequency of alloreactive clones was calculated as a percentage of all sequences weighted by copy number. In its TCRdb copy, this immuneACCESS table keeps in-frame sequences only and misses some clones. Where compared with another copy, unresolved V genes explain less than half of these, and the others have no known cause. V, J and clone size are those of that table, while D and trimming were read from the DNA. This sample holds about 40,000 clones; about 90% were observed only once. The ten biggest clones cover about 2.1% of the sample.

This material consisted of PBMCs, taken about 330 days after intestinal transplant. The rearrangement combines TRBV6-1 with TRBJ1-3; 8 bases in the junction line up with TRBD1. The clonotype was recovered from a human patient who received an intestinal transplant, so some T cells may come from the graft donor. The CDR3 is CASSPTGVGNTIYF. At the DNA level, the sequence is TGTGCCAGCAGTCCGACAGGGGTCGGAAACACCATATATTTT.